What follows are 16 T cell receptor beta chains derived from one specimen sequenced in a study of shared T cell receptors in the human thymus. TCRdb keeps only in-frame clones here, not all; method: immunoSEQ multiplex PCR. The sample yields over 650,000 clones, 70% to 90% seen once. This sample was also put to use in a study of human thymus T cells.

The sequencing sample was made of thymocytes. The source is a boy in the first two years of life with a congenital heart defect.

This chain joins TRBV7-8 and TRBJ2-2, with 11 bases aligning to TRBD2. This CDR3 is 15 amino acids long. Looked up from germline, CDR1 is SGHVS and CDR2 is FQNEAQ. After removal of 3 bases from V and 5 bases from J, the junction contained 2 bases not matched to a gene. CDR3 amino acids: CASSLVAGGTGELFF. CDR3 DNA: TGTGCCAGCAGCTTGGTAGCGGGAGGGACCGGGGAGCTGTTTTTT.

The chain carries TRBV28 and TRBJ2-3, with TRBD1 matching 8 bases. Unmatched junction bases numbered 15, after V lost 3 bases and J lost 7 bases. CDR3 length: 17 residues. CDR1 and CDR2 from the germline V gene are MDHEN and SYDVKM. The CDR3 region is CASSLGPSPGGAYTQYF. Written as DNA, the CDR3 is TGTGCCAGCAGTTTGGGGCCTAGTCCAGGGGGCGCGTATACGCAGTATTTT.

The chain is built from TRBV5-1 and TRBJ2-5; 13 bases agree with TRBD2. The CDR3 is made up of 18 amino acids. Trimming at V came to 2 bases and at J to 2 bases, leaving 9 bases not matched to a gene. Per germline, CDR1 SGHRS and CDR2 YFSETQ. The CDR3: CASSFELAGGMVQETQYF. DNA for the CDR3: TGCGCCAGCAGCTTTGAACTAGCGGGGGGGATGGTGCAAGAGACCCAGTACTTC. Variable domain in full (rest from reference TRBV5-1 and TRBJ2-5): KAGVTQTPRYLIKTRGQQVTLSCSPISGHRSVSWYQQTPGQGLQFLFEYFSETQRNKGNFPGRFSGRQFSNSRSEMNVSTLELGDSALYLCASSFELAGGMVQETQYFGPGTRLLVL.

This chain uses TRBV4-3 with TRBJ2-3; TRBD2 might be the D (5 bases). Germline assignment: CDR1 LGHNA and CDR2 YSLEER. Trimming took 1 base from V and 5 from J, leaving 19 bases between them. The CDR3 is made up of 17 amino acids. CDR3 region: CASSQARTSPIRDTQYF. For the CDR3, the DNA is TGCGCCAGCAGCCAAGCTCGAACTAGTCCAATCAGAGATACGCAGTATTTT.

The chain is built from TRBV6-5 and TRBJ2-1, with TRBD2 as a possible D gene (6 bases). With 2 bases removed from V and 7 bases from J, the gap between germline ends came to 15 bases. The CDR3 is 15 residues long. Per the germline V gene, CDR1 is MNHEY and CDR2 is SVGAGI. For the CDR3, the DNA is TGTGCCAGCAGTTACCCGGGGCTAGCGAGGAATGAGCAGTTCTTC. Translating it yields CASSYPGLARNEQFF.

The rearrangement joins TRBV10-3 to TRBJ2-2; 12 bases fit TRBD2. With V trimmed by 6 bases and J by 6 bases, 8 bases remained unmatched. The V gene's germline CDR1 is ENHRY and CDR2 SYGVKD. The CDR3 covers 16 residues. The CDR3 protein is CAIRGKGLAGPGELFF. CDR3 DNA: TGTGCCATCAGGGGGAAAGGACTAGCGGGGCCCGGGGAGCTGTTTTTT.

This chain uses TRBV5-4 with TRBJ2-5; D is unresolved. The CDR3 contains 12 residues. The V gene's germline CDR1 is SGHNT and CDR2 YYREEE (reference sequence). V was shortened by 2 bases and J by 2 bases, with 4 bases between the two germline ends. The CDR3 sequence is CASSFGQETQYF. The CDR3, as DNA: TGTGCCAGCAGCTTCGGGCAAGAGACCCAGTACTTC.

This clone has only one observation. The rearrangement uses TRBV5-1 and TRBJ2-7; 7 bases map to TRBD1. Germline trimming cut 0 bases from V and 2 bases from J; bases unmatched to any gene: 8. Germline V gene data show CDR1 as SGHRS and CDR2 as YFSETQ. CDR3 length: 16 residues. The CDR3: CASSLVSADRPYEQYF. The DNA of the CDR3 is TGCGCCAGCAGCTTGGTCTCTGCGGACAGGCCCTACGAGCAGTACTTC.

This chain uses TRBV14 with TRBJ2-7; TRBD1 matches 9 bases. Losses at the gene ends were 2 bases for V and 4 bases for J; bases not matched to a gene: 12. Germline V lookup: CDR1 SGHDN, CDR2 FVKESK. The CDR3 is made up of 17 amino acids. CDR3 amino acids: CASSQKLEATGGYEQYF. CDR3 nucleotides: TGTGCCAGCAGCCAAAAATTAGAGGCGACAGGGGGGTACGAGCAGTACTTC.

This rearrangement joins TRBV4-3 to TRBJ2-1; 8 nucleotides line up with TRBD2. This CDR3 spans 16 amino acids. Per the germline V gene, CDR1 is LGHNA and CDR2 is YSLEER. V lost 1 base, J lost 0 bases, and 2 bases stayed unmatched. The CDR3 DNA reads TGCGCCAGCAGCCAAGGGGCGGGGGGCTCCTACAATGAGCAGTTCTTC. It encodes CASSQGAGGSYNEQFF.

This chain uses TRBV6-5 with TRBJ1-1; D possibly corresponds to TRBD1 (6 bases). In germline, CDR1 is MNHEY, CDR2 SVGAGI. The CDR3 covers 15 residues. Between the trimmed V and J ends, which lost 8 bases and 3 bases, there was a span of 19 bases. This chain's CDR3 is CASLIPQDSDTEAFF. In DNA form, the CDR3 reads TGTGCCAGCCTCATCCCCCAGGACAGCGACACTGAAGCTTTCTTT.

This clone was seen more than once but under ten times. The chain links TRBV7-9 to TRBJ1-3; D ambiguous. Trimming took 7 bases from V and 2 from J, leaving 21 bases between them. Germline V gene sequence: CDR1 SEHNR, CDR2 FQNEAQ (reference sequence). This CDR3 spans 17 amino acids. CDR3 in amino acids: CASTPIWRIWAGNTIYF. The CDR3 bases are TGTGCCAGCACTCCCATCTGGAGAATCTGGGCTGGAAACACCATATATTTT.

V is TRBV5-8 and J is TRBJ1-2; D remains ambiguous. The germline V gene encodes CDR1 SGHTS and CDR2 YDEGEE. The V end was cut by 0 bases, the J end by 0 bases, with 9 bases between. The CDR3 loop spans 15 amino acids. CDR3 loop: CASSLGPRTNYGYTF. The DNA of the CDR3 is TGTGCCAGCAGCTTGGGCCCCAGGACTAACTATGGCTACACCTTC. The full variable domain, rest sourced from reference TRBV5-8 and TRBJ1-2, is EAGVTQSPTHLIKTRGQQATLRCSPISGHTSVYWYQQALGLGLQFLLWYDEGEERNRGNFPPRFSGRQFPNYSSELNVNALELEDSALYLCASSLGPRTNYGYTFGSGTRLTVV.

Turning to this clone: The same CDR3 arises from other DNA sequences in this sample as well. This chain joins TRBV28 and TRBJ2-7; a weak D match, TRBD2 (5 bases). Trimming cost V 3 bases and J 2 bases, with 8 bases left between them. Germline V gene lookup returns CDR1 MDHEN and CDR2 SYDVKM. The CDR3 is made up of 13 amino acids. The CDR3 spells CASSLRVTYEQYF. The CDR3, as DNA: TGTGCCAGCAGTTTGAGGGTAACCTACGAGCAGTACTTC.

The chain joins TRBV6-5 to TRBJ1-5; the D gene is possibly TRBD1 (6 bases). The CDR3 totals 16 residues. Germline CDR1 and CDR2: MNHEY and SVGAGI. The germline V and J ends were trimmed by 0 bases and 4 bases, with 13 bases remaining between them. CDR3 protein: CASSYSSRGKNQPQHF. The CDR3 DNA follows: TGTGCCAGCAGTTACTCGAGCAGGGGAAAGAATCAGCCCCAGCATTTT.

The rearrangement links TRBV6-1 to TRBJ2-1; D gene uncertain. Trimming stripped 0 bases from V and 0 bases from J, with 12 bases between. Per germline, CDR1 MNHNS and CDR2 SASEGT. This CDR3 spans 17 amino acids. In DNA, the CDR3 is TGTGCCAGCAGTGAAGCGACGGGTTTGAACTCCTACAATGAGCAGTTCTTC. Residues: CASSEATGLNSYNEQFF.